This T cell receptor (beta chain) was identified during a study of identical twins. Between the trimmed V and J ends, which lost 3 bases and 7 bases, there was a span of 16 bases. Germline V CDR1 and CDR2: MGHDK, SYGVNS. This CDR3 is built from 14 residues. cDNA molecules carried unique molecular identifiers, and template switching added a universal primer site. One entry per CDR3 protein, called by TCRdb with MiXCR from the 5' RACE reads. In the table there are roughly 1,500,000 distinct CDR3 sequences, less than 35% of which are singletons. This receptor was identified in a newborn girl in good health. The V and J genes are TRBV25-1 and TRBJ2-7; D remains unclear. Sequencing input: cord blood. The CDR3 DNA reads as TGTGCCAGCAGTGATCCCCACGAACCGGGTGAGCAGTACTTC. Translated: CASSDPHEPGEQYF.